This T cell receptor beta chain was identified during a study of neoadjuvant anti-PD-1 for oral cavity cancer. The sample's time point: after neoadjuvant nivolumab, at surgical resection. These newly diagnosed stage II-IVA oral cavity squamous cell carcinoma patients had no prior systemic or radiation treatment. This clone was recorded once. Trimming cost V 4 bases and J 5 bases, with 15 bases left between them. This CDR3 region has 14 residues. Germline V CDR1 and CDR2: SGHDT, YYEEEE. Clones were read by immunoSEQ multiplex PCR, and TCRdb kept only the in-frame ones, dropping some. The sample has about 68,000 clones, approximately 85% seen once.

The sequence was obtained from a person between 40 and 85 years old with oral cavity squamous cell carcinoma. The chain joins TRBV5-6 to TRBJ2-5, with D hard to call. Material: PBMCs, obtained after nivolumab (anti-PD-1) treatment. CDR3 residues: CASSGMGIGETQYF. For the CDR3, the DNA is TGTGCCAGCAGCGGAATGGGGATCGGGGAGACCCAGTACTTC.